This TCR beta chain emerged from a study of high-grade serous ovarian cancer treatment subgroups. Looking at the study overall: Samples averaged approximately 13,000 reads and roughly 7,700 unique TCR beta rearrangements.

Tumor samples were taken before definitive surgery or chemotherapy. As regards this clone: No antigen is known for it.

Regarding the study as a whole: TCR relatedness rose with neoantigen level and trended with mutation load.

The CDR3 covers 13 residues. V was clipped by 5 bases and J by 1 base, with 8 bases between them. The germline CDR1 and CDR2 sequences are SEHNR and FQNEAQ (reference sequence). The table came from immunoSEQ multiplex PCR; TCRdb's copy has only in-frame clones and leaves some out. The top ten clones hold roughly 13% of a sample with 2,500 to 3,000 clones, around 70% of them seen once. The chain recombines TRBV7-9 with TRBJ2-5; D is uncertain. Input material: tumor tissue. This receptor was obtained from a human donor with high-grade serous ovarian cancer. The CDR3 region has the DNA TGTGCCAGCAGCCAATGGTCCCAAGAGACCCAGTACTTC. It specifies CASSQWSQETQYF.